This TCR beta chain stems from a study of T cell changes during pregnancy in multiple sclerosis. CDR3 length: 18 amino acids. Germline CDR1 SGHRS, CDR2 YFSETQ. V was pared by 5 bases and J by 0 bases, with 18 bases between. This table comes from immunoSEQ multiplex PCR, and its TCRdb copy is limited to in-frame clones, with some not included. Of approximately 61,000 clones in the sample, 70% to 90% were seen once. The material sequenced was peripheral blood, taken in the first trimester of pregnancy. The chain couples TRBV5-1 to TRBJ2-6; a possible D gene is TRBD1 (5 bases). The receptor comes from a female donor with multiple sclerosis, enrolled in a pregnancy study. The chain's CDR3 is CASRHNNRYNSGANVLTF. CDR3 sequence (DNA): TGCGCCAGCAGGCATAATAACAGGTACAACTCTGGGGCCAACGTCCTGACTTTC.